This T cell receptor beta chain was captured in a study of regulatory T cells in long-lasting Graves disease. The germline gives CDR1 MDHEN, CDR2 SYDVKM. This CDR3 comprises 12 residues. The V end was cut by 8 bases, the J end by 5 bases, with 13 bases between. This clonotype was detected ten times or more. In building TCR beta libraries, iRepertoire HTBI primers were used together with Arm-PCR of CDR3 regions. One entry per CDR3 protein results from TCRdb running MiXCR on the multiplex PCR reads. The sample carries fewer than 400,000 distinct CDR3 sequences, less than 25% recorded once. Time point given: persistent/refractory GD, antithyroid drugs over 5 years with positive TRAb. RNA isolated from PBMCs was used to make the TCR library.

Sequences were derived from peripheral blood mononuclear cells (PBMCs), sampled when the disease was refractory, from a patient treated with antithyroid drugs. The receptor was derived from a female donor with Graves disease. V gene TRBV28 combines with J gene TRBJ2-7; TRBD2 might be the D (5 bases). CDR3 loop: CASGSTGNEQYF. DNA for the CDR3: TGTGCCAGCGGAAGCACGGGGAACGAGCAGTACTTC.